Listed below are T cell receptor beta chains from one sample, sequenced in a study of STAT5B mutations in CD4+ large granular lymphocyte leukemia. Assay used: immunoSEQ multiplex PCR; TCRdb lists only in-frame clones, some missing. The sample lists about 30,000 clones, 65% to 85% occurring once. Sequencing used CD4+ T cells from blood buffy coats. These receptors were obtained from a human donor in good health. The CDR3 runs from the conserved cysteine through the conserved F or W. D genes are given only for firm matches. Some rows have no size entry. The others give once, few or many, or a class for an expanded clone.

- - TRBJ2-3 TRBV7-9 TGTGCCAGCAGCTTAGAGAGGTGGGGCGGGACAACAGATACGCAGTATTTT CASSLERWGGTTDTQYF
- TRBD2 TRBJ2-7 TRBV9 TGTGCCAGCAGCGTAGGGGCGGGGGGCTACGAGCAGTACTTC CASSVGAGGYEQYF
- TRBD2 TRBJ2-7 TRBV13 TGTGCCAGCAGCCGGCTGCTAGCGGGCGGAACGTTGAGCTCCTACGAGCAGTACTTC CASSRLLAGGTLSSYEQYF
few - TRBJ1-5 TRBV7-9 TGTGCCAGCAGCCCGGGACACCTTAGCAATCAGCCCCAGCATTTT CASSPGHLSNQPQHF
- - TRBJ2-2 TRBV2 TGTGCCAGCAGTCCCAGGGTGGTCGCCGGGGAGCTGTTTTTT CASSPRVVAGELFF
- - TRBJ2-4 TRBV10-3 TGTGCCATCAGTGAAACCTACACGGCTACCCAAGGTTGGAACATTCAGTACTTC CAISETYTATQGWNIQYF
- - TRBJ1-3 TRBV13 TGTGCCAGCAGCGCACAGGGCTTTGGAAACACCATATATTTT CASSAQGFGNTIYF
few - TRBJ1-1 TRBV4-2 TGTGCCAGCAGCCAGGGGGTAGGAACTGAAGCTTTCTTT CASSQGVGTEAFF
- TRBD2 TRBJ2-5 TRBV30 TGTGCCTGGAGCGGATCTAGCGGGGGGAAAGAGACCCAGTACTTC CAWSGSSGGKETQYF
- - TRBJ1-5 TRBV7-3 TGTGCCAGCAGCACCACTTCGGGTCAGCCCCAGCATTTT CASSTTSGQPQHF
- - TRBJ1-4 TRBV21-1 TGTGCCAGCACTGTGGGCGAAAAACTGTTTTTT CASTVGEKLFF
- TRBD1 TRBJ2-1 TRBV7-9 TGTGCCAGCAGCTTCCCCGGGACAGGGGGCACTGAGCAGTTCTTC CASSFPGTGGTEQFF
- - TRBJ1-4 TRBV11-2 TGTGCCAGCAGCTTCGGCAGGCATCCTGAAAAACTGTTTTTT CASSFGRHPEKLFF
- - TRBJ1-6 TRBV9 TGTGCCAGCAGAGAGGGAGAAGAGGATTCACCCCTCCACTTT CASREGEEDSPLHF
- - TRBJ1-5 TRBV9 TGTGCCAGCAGCGTAGGTACCCACACCAATCAGCCCCAGCATTTT CASSVGTHTNQPQHF
- - TRBJ2-1 TRBV14 TGTGCCAGCAGCCCATTGCGGGACTCCTACTACAATGAGCAGTTCTTC CASSPLRDSYYNEQFF
- - TRBJ2-1 TRBV27 TGTGCCAGCAGTTTAAGCCAGAGGTACAATGAGCAGTTCTTC CASSLSQRYNEQFF
- - TRBJ2-3 TRBV7-2 TGTGCCAGCAGCGTTACAGGAGCTGATACGCAGTATTTT CASSVTGADTQYF
- TRBD2 TRBJ2-1 TRBV11-3 TGTGCCAGCGGTTCCGGGGCGGGAGTCGAGCAGTTCTTC CASGSGAGVEQFF
- - TRBJ1-6 TRBV28 TGTGCCAGCGGTTTTGCAGGCGATAGAAGCTCCTATAATTCACCCCTCCACTTT CASGFAGDRSSYNSPLHF
few TRBD2 TRBJ2-7 TRBV30 TGTGCCTGCCAACCTCCCGGGACTAGGTACGAGCAGTACTTC CACQPPGTRYEQYF
once - TRBJ1-1 TRBV18 TGTGCCAGCTCACCGAGGAAAGGGACTGAAGCTTTCTTT CASSPRKGTEAFF
- TRBD2 TRBJ2-1 TRBV14 TGTGCCAGCAGCCTCACTAGCGGGAGAAGTATTAGGAATGAGCAGTTCTTC CASSLTSGRSIRNEQFF
- TRBD2 TRBJ2-2 TRBV11-3 TGTGCCAGCAGCTTTGGACTAGCGGGAGGGCCGGACACCGGGGAGCTGTTTTTT CASSFGLAGGPDTGELFF
- - TRBJ1-2 TRBV29-1 TGCAGCGTTGAACAGGGTTTCTCCCTCTATGGCTACACCTTC CSVEQGFSLYGYTF
once TRBD2 TRBJ2-3 TRBV5-1 TGCGCCAGCAGCTTGGACGGGAGGGGCACAGATACGCAGTATTTT CASSLDGRGTDTQYF
medium-sized - TRBJ1-3 TRBV9 TGTGCCAGCAGCGTGACAGACTCTGGAAACACCATATATTTT CASSVTDSGNTIYF
once - TRBJ2-5 TRBV12-5 TGTGCTAGTGGTAATGGGTTGACCCAGTACTTC CASGNGLTQYF
- TRBD1 TRBJ2-7 TRBV30 TGTGCCTGGAAGGTCTCAGGGGGCTACGAGCAGTACTTC CAWKVSGGYEQYF
- - TRBJ2-7 TRBV2 TGTGCCAGCTCCTACTCGACAGGTTCTGAGCAGTACTTC CASSYSTGSEQYF
- - TRBJ2-2 TRBV27 TGTGCCAGCAGTTTATGGAGAGCCGGGGAGCTGTTTTTT CASSLWRAGELFF
few - TRBJ1-1 TRBV28 TGTGCCAGCAGTTTAGGGAACACTGAAGCTTTCTTT CASSLGNTEAFF
- - TRBJ1-2 TRBV29-1 TGCAGCGTTGAAGATTTCAGGGCTAACTATGGCTACACCTTC CSVEDFRANYGYTF
- TRBD1 TRBJ1-1 TRBV29-1 TGCAGCGTTTTTGGGCCGACAGGGATGAACACTGAAGCTTTCTTT CSVFGPTGMNTEAFF
- - TRBJ1-1 TRBV30 TGTGCCTGGAGTCTTTCTTGGCAGAACACTGAAGCTTTCTTT CAWSLSWQNTEAFF
- TRBD1 TRBJ1-4 TRBV6-1 TGTGCCAGCAGTACCCGGACAGGGGGCAATGAAAAACTGTTTTTT CASSTRTGGNEKLFF
few - TRBJ1-1 TRBV19 TGTGCCAGTAGTATAGGATTTGTTTCTGAGACTGAAGCTTTCTTT CASSIGFVSETEAFF
few - TRBJ1-2 TRBV5-1 TGCGCCAGCAGCCCCGCAGGGTCCCGAGCTAACTATGGCTACACCTTC CASSPAGSRANYGYTF
- TRBD2 TRBJ2-2 TRBV5-4 TGTGCCAGCAGCCGTGGAGGATCGCGGGTAGCGGGGAATGGCGGGGAGCTGTTTTTT CASSRGGSRVAGNGGELFF
- - TRBJ1-6 TRBV30 TGTGCCTGGAGCGAGCTCTATCCAGAGTCACCCCTCCACTTT CAWSELYPESPLHF
- - TRBJ2-1 TRBV7-9 TGTGCCAGCCGACCGGGACAATCAAGCTCCTACAATGAGCAGTTCTTC CASRPGQSSSYNEQFF
once - TRBJ1-5 TRBV30 TGTGCCTGGAGGGGGGATGGGGTAGGCAATCAGCCCCAGCATTTT CAWRGDGVGNQPQHF
- - TRBJ2-7 TRBV6-1 TGTGCCAGCAGTGAAGCTGGCCGCGACTACGAGCAGTACTTC CASSEAGRDYEQYF
- TRBD1 TRBJ1-5 TRBV30 TGTGCCTGGAGCGGGACAGTAAATCAGCCCCAGCATTTT CAWSGTVNQPQHF
- - TRBJ1-1 TRBV29-1 TGCAGCGGGGGAAGAAAGAACACTGAAGCTTTCTTT CSGGRKNTEAFF